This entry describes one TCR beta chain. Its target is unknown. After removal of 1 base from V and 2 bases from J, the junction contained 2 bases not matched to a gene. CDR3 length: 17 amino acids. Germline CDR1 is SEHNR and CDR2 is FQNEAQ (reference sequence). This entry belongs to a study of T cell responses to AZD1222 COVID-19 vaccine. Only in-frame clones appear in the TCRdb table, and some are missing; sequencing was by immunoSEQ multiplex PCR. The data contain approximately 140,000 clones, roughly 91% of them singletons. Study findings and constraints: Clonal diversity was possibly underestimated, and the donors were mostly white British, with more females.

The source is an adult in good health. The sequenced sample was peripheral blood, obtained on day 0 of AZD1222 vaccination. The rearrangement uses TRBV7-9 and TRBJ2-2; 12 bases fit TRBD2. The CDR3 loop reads CASSLELAGGNTGELFF. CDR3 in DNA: TGTGCCAGCAGCTTAGAACTAGCGGGGGGAAACACCGGGGAGCTGTTTTTT. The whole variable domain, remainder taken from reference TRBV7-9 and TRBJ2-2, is DTGVSQNPRHKITKRGQNVTFRCDPISEHNRLYWYRQTLGQGPEFLTYFQNEAQLEKSRLLSDRFSAERPKGSFSTLEIQRTEQGDSAMYLCASSLELAGGNTGELFFGEGSRLTVL.